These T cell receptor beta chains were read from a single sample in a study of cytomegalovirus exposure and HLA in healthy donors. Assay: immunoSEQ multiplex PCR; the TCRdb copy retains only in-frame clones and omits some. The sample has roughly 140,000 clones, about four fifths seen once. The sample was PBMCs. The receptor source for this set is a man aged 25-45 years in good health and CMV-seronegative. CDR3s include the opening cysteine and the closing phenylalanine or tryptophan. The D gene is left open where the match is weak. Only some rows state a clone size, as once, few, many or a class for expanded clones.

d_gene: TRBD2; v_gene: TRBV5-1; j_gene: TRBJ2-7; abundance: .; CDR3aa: CASSLAWASGRDTYEQYF; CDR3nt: TGCGCCAGCAGCTTGGCCTGGGCTAGCGGGAGGGATACCTACGAGCAGTACTTC
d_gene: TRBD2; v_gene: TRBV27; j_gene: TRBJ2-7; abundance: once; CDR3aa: CASSSETSGRGEQYF; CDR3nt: TGTGCCAGCAGTTCCGAGACTAGCGGGAGGGGGGAGCAGTACTTC
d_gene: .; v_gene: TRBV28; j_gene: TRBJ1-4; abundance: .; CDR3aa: CASSLYANEKLFF; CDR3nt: TGTGCCAGCAGTTTGTATGCTAATGAAAAACTGTTTTTT
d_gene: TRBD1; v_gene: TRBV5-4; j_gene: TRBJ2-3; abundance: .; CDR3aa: CASSFGQGTDTQYF; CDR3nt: TGTGCCAGCAGCTTTGGACAGGGGACAGATACGCAGTATTTT
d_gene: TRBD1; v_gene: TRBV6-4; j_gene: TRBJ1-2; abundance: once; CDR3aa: CASSRDRAYGYTF; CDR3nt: TGTGCCAGCAGTCGGGACAGGGCCTATGGCTACACCTTC
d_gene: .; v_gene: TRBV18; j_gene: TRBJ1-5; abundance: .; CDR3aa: CASSSFMDIRNQPQHF; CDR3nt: TGTGCCAGCTCATCTTTCATGGACATTCGGAATCAGCCCCAGCATTTT
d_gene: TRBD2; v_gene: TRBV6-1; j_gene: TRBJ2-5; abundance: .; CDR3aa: CASRKVAGETQYF; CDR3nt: TGTGCCAGCCGGAAGGTAGCGGGAGAGACCCAGTACTTC
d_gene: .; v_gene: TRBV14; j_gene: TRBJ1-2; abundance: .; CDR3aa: CASSQERSSYTF; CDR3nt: TGTGCCAGCAGCCAAGAACGGTCGAGCTACACCTTC
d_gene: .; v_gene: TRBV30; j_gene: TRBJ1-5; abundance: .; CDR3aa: CAWSATGLRPQHF; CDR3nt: TGTGCCTGGAGCGCTACAGGGCTCCGGCCCCAGCATTTT
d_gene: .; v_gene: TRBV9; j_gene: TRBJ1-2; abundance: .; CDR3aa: CASSPRQPNYGYTF; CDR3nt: TGTGCCAGCAGCCCCCGACAGCCAAACTATGGCTACACCTTC
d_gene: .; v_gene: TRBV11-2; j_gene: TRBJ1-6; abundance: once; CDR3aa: CASSLEQGDNSPLNF; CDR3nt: TGTGCCAGCAGCTTAGAACAGGGAGACAATTCACCCCTCAACTTT
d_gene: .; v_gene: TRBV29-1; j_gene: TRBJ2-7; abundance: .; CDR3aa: CSALKKYEQYF; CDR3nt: TGCAGCGCCCTAAAGAAATACGAGCAGTACTTC
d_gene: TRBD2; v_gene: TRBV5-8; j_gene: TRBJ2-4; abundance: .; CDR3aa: CASSLETSGISKNIQYF; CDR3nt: TGTGCCAGCAGCTTGGAGACTAGCGGGATTTCCAAAAACATTCAGTACTTC
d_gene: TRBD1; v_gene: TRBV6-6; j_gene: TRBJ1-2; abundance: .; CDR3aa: CASNPGTVYGYTF; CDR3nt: TGTGCCAGCAATCCCGGGACAGTCTATGGCTACACCTTC
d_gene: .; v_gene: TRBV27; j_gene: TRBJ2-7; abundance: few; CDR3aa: CASRRGLFYEQYF; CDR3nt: TGTGCCAGCAGACGGGGACTCTTCTACGAGCAGTACTTC
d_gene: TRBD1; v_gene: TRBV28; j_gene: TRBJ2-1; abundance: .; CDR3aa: CASSLGTGASLNEQFF; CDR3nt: TGTGCCAGCAGTTTAGGGACAGGCGCCTCGCTCAATGAGCAGTTCTTC
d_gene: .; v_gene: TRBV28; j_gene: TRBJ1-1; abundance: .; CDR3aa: CASSYRSNPGMANTEAFF; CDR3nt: TGTGCCAGCAGTTATCGCTCCAACCCAGGTATGGCGAACACTGAAGCTTTCTTT
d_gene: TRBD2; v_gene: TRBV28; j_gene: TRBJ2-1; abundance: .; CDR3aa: CASSPPGLAGVDEQFF; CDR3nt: TGTGCCAGCAGTCCCCCGGGACTAGCGGGAGTCGATGAGCAGTTCTTC
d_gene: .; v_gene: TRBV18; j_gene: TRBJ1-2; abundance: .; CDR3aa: CASSPFTGQETYGYTF; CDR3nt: TGTGCCAGCTCACCGTTCACAGGCCAGGAGACTTATGGCTACACCTTC
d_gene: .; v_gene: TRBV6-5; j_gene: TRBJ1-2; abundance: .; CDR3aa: CASSKDFNYGYTF; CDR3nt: TGTGCCAGCAGTAAGGACTTCAACTATGGCTACACCTTC
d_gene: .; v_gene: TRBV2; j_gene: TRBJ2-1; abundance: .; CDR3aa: CASNPDRYNEQFF; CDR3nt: TGTGCCAGCAATCCGGACAGATACAATGAGCAGTTCTTC
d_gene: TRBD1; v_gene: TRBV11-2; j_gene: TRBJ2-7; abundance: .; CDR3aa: CASSREPPGQIYEQYF; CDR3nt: TGTGCCAGCAGTCGTGAACCTCCGGGACAGATCTACGAGCAGTACTTC
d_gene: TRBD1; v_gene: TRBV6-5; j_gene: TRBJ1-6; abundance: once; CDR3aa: CASRLQGRDNSPLHF; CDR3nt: TGTGCCAGCAGATTACAGGGGCGGGATAATTCACCCCTCCACTTT
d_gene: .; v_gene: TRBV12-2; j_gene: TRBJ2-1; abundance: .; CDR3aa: CASRLARISLYNEQFF; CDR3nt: TGTGCAAGTCGCTTAGCGCGAATCTCCCTATACAATGAGCAGTTCTTC
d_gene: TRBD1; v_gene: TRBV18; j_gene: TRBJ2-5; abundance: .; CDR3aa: CASSPLIRDRGSETQYF; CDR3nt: TGTGCCAGCTCACCACTAATTCGGGACAGGGGGTCAGAGACCCAGTACTTC
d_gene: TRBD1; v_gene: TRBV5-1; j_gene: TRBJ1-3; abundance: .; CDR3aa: CASREETGSSGNTIYF; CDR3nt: TGCGCCAGCAGGGAAGAGACAGGGAGCTCTGGAAACACCATATATTTT
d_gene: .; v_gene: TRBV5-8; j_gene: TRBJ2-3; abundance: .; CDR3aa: CASSVNRADTQYF; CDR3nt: TGTGCCAGCAGCGTTAACAGGGCAGATACGCAGTATTTT